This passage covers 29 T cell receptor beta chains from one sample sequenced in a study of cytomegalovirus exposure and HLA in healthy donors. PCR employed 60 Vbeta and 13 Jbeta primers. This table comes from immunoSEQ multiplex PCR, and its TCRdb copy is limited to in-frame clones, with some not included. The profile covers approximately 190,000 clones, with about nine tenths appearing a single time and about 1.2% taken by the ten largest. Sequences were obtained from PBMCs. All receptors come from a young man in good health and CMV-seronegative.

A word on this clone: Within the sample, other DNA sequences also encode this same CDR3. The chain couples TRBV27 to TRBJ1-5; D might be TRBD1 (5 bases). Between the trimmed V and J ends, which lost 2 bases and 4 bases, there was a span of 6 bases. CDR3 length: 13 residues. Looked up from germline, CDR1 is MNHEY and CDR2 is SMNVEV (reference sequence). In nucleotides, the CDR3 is TGTGCCAGCAGTTTACAGGGAAATCAGCCCCAGCATTTT. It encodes CASSLQGNQPQHF.

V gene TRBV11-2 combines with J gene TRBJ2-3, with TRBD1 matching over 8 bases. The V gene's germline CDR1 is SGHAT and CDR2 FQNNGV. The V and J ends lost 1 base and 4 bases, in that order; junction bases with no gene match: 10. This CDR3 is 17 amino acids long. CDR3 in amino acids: CASSLVDRGVFSDTQYF. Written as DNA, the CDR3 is TGTGCCAGCAGCTTAGTAGACAGGGGAGTTTTTTCAGATACGCAGTATTTT.

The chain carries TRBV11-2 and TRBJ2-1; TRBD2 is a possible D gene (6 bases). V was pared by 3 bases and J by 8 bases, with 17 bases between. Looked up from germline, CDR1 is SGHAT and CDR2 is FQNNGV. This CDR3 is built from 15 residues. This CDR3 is CASSFGGGRGDEQFF. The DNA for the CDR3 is TGTGCCAGCAGCTTTGGTGGAGGGCGAGGCGATGAGCAGTTCTTC.

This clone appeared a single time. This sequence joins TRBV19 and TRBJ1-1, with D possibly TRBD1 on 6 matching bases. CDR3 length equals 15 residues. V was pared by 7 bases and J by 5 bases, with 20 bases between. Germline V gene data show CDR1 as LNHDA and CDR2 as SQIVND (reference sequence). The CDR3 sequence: CASTLLGQGNTEAFF. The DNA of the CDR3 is TGTGCCAGTACCCTGTTAGGGCAGGGGAATACTGAAGCTTTCTTT.

The CDR3 here is CASSQERGLDTEAFF. The CDR3 nucleotides read TGTGCCAGCAGCCAAGAAAGGGGGCTGGACACTGAAGCTTTCTTT. The chain recombines TRBV16 with TRBJ1-1; 7 bases align to TRBD1. V trimming: 2 bases; J trimming: 3 bases; junction bases outside the gene matches: 6. The V gene's germline CDR1 is KGHSY and CDR2 FQNENV. CDR3 length equals 15 residues.

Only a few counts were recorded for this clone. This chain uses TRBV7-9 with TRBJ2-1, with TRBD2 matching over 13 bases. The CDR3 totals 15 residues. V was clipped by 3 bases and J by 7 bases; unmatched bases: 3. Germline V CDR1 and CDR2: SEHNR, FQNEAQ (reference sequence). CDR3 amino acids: CASSLGLAGWNEQFF. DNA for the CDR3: TGTGCCAGCAGCTTGGGACTAGCGGGGTGGAATGAGCAGTTCTTC.

CDR3 DNA sequence: TGTGCCAGCAGGAGGGTGGTTCGAAATGAGCAGTTCTTC. Protein: CASRRVVRNEQFF. The rearrangement joins TRBV11-2 to TRBJ2-1; TRBD2 might be the D (5 bases). Germline V gene data show CDR1 as SGHAT and CDR2 as FQNNGV. The V end lost 6 bases, the J end lost 7 bases, and 13 bases lay between the germline ends. This CDR3 contains 13 residues.

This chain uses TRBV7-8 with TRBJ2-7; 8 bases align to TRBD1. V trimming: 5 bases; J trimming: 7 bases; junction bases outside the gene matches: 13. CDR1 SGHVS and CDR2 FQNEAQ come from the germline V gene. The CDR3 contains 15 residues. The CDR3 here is CASSPGQGPRREQYF. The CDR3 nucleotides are TGTGCCAGCAGCCCTGGACAGGGCCCTCGTCGGGAGCAGTACTTC. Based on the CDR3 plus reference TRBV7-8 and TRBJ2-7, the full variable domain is GAGVSQSPRYKVAKRGQDVALRCDPISGHVSLFWYQQALGQGPEFLTYFQNEAQLDKSGLPSDRFFAERPEGSVSTLKIQRTQQEDSAVYLCASSPGQGPRREQYFGPGTRLTVT.

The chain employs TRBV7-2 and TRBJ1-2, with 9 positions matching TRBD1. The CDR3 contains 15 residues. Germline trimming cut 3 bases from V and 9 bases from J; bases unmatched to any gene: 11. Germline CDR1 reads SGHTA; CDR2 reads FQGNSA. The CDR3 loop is CASSFLQGAVDSYTF. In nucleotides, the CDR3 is TGTGCCAGCAGCTTCTTACAGGGGGCCGTTGACAGCTACACCTTC.

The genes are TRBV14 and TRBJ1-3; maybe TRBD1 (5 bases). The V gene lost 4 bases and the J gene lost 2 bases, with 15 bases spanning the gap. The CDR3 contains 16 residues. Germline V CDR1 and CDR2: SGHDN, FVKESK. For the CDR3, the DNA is TGTGCCAGCAGCCTAGCCCCCGGGGGGGCTGGAAACACCATATATTTT. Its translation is CASSLAPGGAGNTIYF.

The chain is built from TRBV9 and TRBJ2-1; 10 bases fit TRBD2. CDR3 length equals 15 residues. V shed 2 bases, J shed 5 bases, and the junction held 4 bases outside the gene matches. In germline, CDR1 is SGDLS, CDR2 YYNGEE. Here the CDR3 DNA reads TGTGCCAGCAGCGTTAAAGCGGGAGGGCACAATGAGCAGTTCTTC. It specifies CASSVKAGGHNEQFF.

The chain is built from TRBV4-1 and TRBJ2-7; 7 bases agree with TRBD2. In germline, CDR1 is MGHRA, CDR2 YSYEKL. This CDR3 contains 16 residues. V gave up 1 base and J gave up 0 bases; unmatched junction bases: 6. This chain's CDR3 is CASSQARGDSSYEQYF. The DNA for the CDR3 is TGCGCCAGCAGCCAAGCCCGGGGGGATAGCTCCTACGAGCAGTACTTC.

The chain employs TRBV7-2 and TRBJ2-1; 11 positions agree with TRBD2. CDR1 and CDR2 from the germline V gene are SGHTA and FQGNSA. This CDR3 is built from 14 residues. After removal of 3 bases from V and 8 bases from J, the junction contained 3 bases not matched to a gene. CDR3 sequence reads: CASSLGTSGDEQFF. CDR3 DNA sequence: TGTGCCAGCAGCTTGGGGACTAGCGGCGATGAGCAGTTCTTC.

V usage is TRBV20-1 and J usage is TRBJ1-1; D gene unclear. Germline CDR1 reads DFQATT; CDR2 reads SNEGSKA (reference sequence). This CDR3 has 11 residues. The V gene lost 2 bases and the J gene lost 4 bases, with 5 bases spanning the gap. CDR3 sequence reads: CSARPITEAFF. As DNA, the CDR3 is TGCAGTGCTAGACCCATCACTGAAGCTTTCTTT.

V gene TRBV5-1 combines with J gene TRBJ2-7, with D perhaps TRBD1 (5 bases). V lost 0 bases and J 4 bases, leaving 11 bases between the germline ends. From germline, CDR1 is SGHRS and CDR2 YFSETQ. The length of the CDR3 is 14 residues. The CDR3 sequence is CASSLVGRAYEQYF. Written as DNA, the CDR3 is TGCGCCAGCAGCTTGGTAGGCAGGGCATACGAGCAGTACTTC.

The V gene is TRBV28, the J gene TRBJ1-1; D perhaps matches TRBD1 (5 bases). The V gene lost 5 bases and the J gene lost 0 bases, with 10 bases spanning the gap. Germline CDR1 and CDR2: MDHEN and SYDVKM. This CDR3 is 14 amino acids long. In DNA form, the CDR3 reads TGTGCCAGCAGTAAGGCGGACATGAACACTGAAGCTTTCTTT. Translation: CASSKADMNTEAFF.

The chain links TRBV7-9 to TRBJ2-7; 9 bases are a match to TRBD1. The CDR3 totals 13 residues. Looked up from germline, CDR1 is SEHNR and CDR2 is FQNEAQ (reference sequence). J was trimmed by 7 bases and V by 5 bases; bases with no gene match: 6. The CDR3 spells CASSHGTGFEQYF. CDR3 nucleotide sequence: TGTGCCAGCAGCCACGGGACAGGGTTTGAGCAGTACTTC.

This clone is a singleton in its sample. CDR3 DNA: TGTGCCAGTAGTATAGAAGGTCTTGGACTAGCGGGAGGCCCCTACGAGCAGTACTTC. Encoded protein: CASSIEGLGLAGGPYEQYF. The chain carries TRBV19 and TRBJ2-7; 14 bases line up with TRBD2. V lost 0 bases to trimming and J lost 2 bases; unmatched junction nucleotides: 9. Germline CDR1 LNHDA, CDR2 SQIVND (reference sequence). The CDR3 length is 19 residues.

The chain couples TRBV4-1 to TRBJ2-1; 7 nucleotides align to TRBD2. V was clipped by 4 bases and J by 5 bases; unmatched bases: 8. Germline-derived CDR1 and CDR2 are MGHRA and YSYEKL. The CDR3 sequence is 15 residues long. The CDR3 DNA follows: TGCGCCAGCAGCCGTAAGACTAGCCCGAACAATGAGCAGTTCTTC. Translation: CASSRKTSPNNEQFF.

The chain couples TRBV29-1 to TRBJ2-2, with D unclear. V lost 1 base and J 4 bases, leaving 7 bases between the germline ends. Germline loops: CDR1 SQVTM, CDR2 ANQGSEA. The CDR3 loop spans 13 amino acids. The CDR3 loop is CSVEGALTGELFF. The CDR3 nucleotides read TGCAGCGTTGAAGGGGCTCTCACCGGGGAGCTGTTTTTT.

In DNA, the CDR3 is TGTGCCAGCAGTTACTCAAGGACAGGGGGCGGGAATGAGCAGTTCTTC. Translated: CASSYSRTGGGNEQFF. The chain recombines TRBV6-5 with TRBJ2-1; TRBD1 agrees at 11 bases. V lost 0 bases to trimming and J lost 7 bases; unmatched junction nucleotides: 5. CDR1 and CDR2 from the germline V gene are MNHEY and SVGAGI. The CDR3 is made up of 16 amino acids.

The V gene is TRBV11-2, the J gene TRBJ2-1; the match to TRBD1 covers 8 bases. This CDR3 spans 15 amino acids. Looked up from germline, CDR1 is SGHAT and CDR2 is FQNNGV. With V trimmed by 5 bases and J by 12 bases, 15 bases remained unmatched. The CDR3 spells CASSDRQGRRDGQFF. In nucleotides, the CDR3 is TGTGCCAGCAGCGACCGACAGGGGAGGAGGGATGGGCAGTTCTTC. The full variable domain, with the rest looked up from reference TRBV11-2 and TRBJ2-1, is EAGVAQSPRYKIIEKRQSVAFWCNPISGHATLYWYQQILGQGPKLLIQFQNNGVVDDSQLPKDRFSAERLKGVDSTLKIQPAKLEDSAVYLCASSDRQGRRDGQFFGPGTRLTVL.

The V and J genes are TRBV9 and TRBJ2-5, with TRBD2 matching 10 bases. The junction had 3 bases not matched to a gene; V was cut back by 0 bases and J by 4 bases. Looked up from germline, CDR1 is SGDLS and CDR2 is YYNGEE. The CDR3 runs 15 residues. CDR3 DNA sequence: TGTGCCAGCAGCGTAGAGCGGGGGGGAGGAGAGACCCAGTACTTC. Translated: CASSVERGGGETQYF.

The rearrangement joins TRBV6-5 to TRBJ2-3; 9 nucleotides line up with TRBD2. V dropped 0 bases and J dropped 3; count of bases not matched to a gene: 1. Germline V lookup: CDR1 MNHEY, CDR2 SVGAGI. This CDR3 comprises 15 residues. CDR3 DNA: TGTGCCAGCAGTTACTCAGCGGGGGGTACAGATACGCAGTATTTT. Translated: CASSYSAGGTDTQYF.

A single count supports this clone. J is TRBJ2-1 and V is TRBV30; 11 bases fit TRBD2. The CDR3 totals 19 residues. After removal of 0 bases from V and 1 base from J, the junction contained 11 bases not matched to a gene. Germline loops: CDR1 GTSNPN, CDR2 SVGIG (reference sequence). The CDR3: CAWSVLLAGGPRSYNEQFF. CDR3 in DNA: TGTGCCTGGAGTGTACTTTTAGCGGGAGGGCCGAGGTCCTACAATGAGCAGTTCTTC.

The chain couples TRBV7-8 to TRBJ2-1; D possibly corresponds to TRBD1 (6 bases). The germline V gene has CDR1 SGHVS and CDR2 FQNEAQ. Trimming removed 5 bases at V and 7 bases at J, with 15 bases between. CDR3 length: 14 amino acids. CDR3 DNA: TGTGCCAGCAGCGTACGGGAACAGGGTAATGAGCAGTTCTTC. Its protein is CASSVREQGNEQFF.

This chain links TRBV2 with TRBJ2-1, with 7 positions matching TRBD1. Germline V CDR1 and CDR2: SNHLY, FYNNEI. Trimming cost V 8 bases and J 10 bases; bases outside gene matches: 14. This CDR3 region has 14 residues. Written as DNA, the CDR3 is TGTGCCAGCCCGGCCCCCAGGAAGGGGGCCGAGCAGTTCTTC. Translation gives CASPAPRKGAEQFF.

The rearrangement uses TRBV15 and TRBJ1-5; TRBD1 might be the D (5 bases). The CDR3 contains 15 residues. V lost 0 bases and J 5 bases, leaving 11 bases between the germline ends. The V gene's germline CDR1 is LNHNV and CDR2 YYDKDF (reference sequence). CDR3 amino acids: CATSRDPTGDQPQHF. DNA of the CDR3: TGTGCCACCAGCAGAGATCCTACAGGCGATCAGCCCCAGCATTTT.

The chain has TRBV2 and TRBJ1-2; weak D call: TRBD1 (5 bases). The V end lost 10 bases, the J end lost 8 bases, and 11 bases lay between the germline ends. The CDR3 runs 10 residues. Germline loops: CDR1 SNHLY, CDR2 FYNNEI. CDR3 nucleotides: TGTGCCACCCGGGGGACCGGCTACACCTTC. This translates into CATRGTGYTF.